A single sample is the source of the 16 T cell receptor beta chains below, sequenced in a study of response to subunit inactivated influenza vaccine. TCRdb passed the RT-PCR reads through MiXCR, listing each CDR3 protein once. The sample records 500,000 to 700,000 distinct CDR3 sequences, roughly 23% being singletons. These same data were also listed under a study on T cells expressing NK-cell markers. Per that paper: TCR beta cDNA was made by 5'RACE template switching with UMIs.

Sequenced material: CD4+ T cells sorted from PBMCs, taken approximately 13 days after vaccination. The receptors were sampled from a man between 50 and 59 years old who received an inactivated influenza vaccine.

The V call is TRBV5-1, the J call TRBJ1-1; 9 nucleotides match TRBD1. This CDR3 is built from 16 residues. Trimming took 2 bases from V and 1 from J; bases not matched to a gene: 6. In germline, CDR1 is SGHRS, CDR2 YFSETQ. The CDR3 loop is CASSFAGTGTNTEAFF. The CDR3 nucleotides read TGCGCCAGCAGCTTTGCCGGGACAGGGACGAACACTGAAGCTTTCTTT.

CDR3 in DNA: TGTGCCAGCAGCTATTCGACTATTCAGCTGGCTTTCTTT. Translating gives CASSYSTIQLAFF. This chain joins TRBV7-9 and TRBJ1-1; the D is unclear. The ends were cut back, 4 bases at V and 11 bases at J, with 17 bases in the middle. From germline, CDR1 is SEHNR and CDR2 FQNEAQ (reference sequence). The CDR3 runs 13 residues.

The chain employs TRBV6-1 and TRBJ2-7, with 10 bases that match TRBD1. The CDR3 is 17 amino acids. V was clipped by 8 bases and J by 3 bases; unmatched bases: 16. Germline V gene lookup returns CDR1 MNHNS and CDR2 SASEGT. In DNA form, the CDR3 reads TGTGCCAGCGAATCAGCGGTGGGACAGGGGAGGAACTACGAGCAGTACTTC. Translating gives CASESAVGQGRNYEQYF.

This clonotype occurred a few times. This chain's CDR3 is CASKPSGMSSYNEQFF. Here the CDR3 DNA reads TGTGCCAGCAAACCAAGCGGGATGAGCTCCTACAATGAGCAGTTCTTC. The chain combines TRBV28 with TRBJ2-1; 7 nucleotides match TRBD2. V gave up 7 bases and J gave up 0 bases; unmatched junction bases: 9. The CDR3 contains 16 residues. Germline V CDR1 and CDR2: MDHEN, SYDVKM.

The rearrangement joins TRBV15 to TRBJ2-5; D tentatively fits TRBD1 or TRBD2 (5 bases each). CDR3 length equals 14 residues. In germline, CDR1 is LNHNV, CDR2 YYDKDF (reference sequence). V was cut by 1 base and J by 4 bases, with 10 bases left in between. The CDR3 protein is CATSRAPGTETQYF. The CDR3 DNA reads TGTGCCACCAGCAGAGCTCCAGGGACAGAGACCCAGTACTTC.

This sequence joins TRBV7-8 and TRBJ1-2; possible D gene TRBD1, 5 bases. V was cut by 5 bases and J by 7 bases, with 17 bases left in between. Per germline, CDR1 SGHVS and CDR2 FQNEAQ. CDR3 length: 14 amino acids. The CDR3 protein is CASSRFRDGGGYTF. The CDR3 bases are TGTGCCAGCAGCCGATTTCGGGACGGCGGTGGCTACACCTTC.

A few counts support this clonotype. The V gene is TRBV7-9, the J gene TRBJ2-2; a weak D match, TRBD1 (6 bases). CDR1 and CDR2 from the germline V gene are SEHNR and FQNEAQ (reference sequence). Trimming took off 5 bases at V and 3 bases at J, with 16 bases between the two ends. This CDR3 comprises 16 residues. The chain's CDR3 is CASSPRGNRYTGELFF. Written as DNA, the CDR3 is TGTGCCAGCAGCCCAAGGGGGAACAGATACACCGGGGAGCTGTTTTTT.

This clonotype was seen more than once but under ten times. The chain is built from TRBV6-2 or TRBV6-3 and TRBJ2-2, with D possibly matching TRBD1 (6 bases). This CDR3 comprises 12 residues. Deletions cut 8 bases from V and 7 bases from J, with 11 bases between. Germline lookup yields CDR1 MNHEY and CDR2 SVGEGT. The CDR3 region has the DNA TGTGCCAGCGGGACACAAAACGGGGAGCTGTTTTTT. Translated: CASGTQNGELFF.

This clonotype was picked up a small number of times. The chain joins TRBV4-2 to TRBJ2-1; the D gene is possibly TRBD2 (5 bases). The V gene's germline CDR1 is LGHNA and CDR2 YNFKEQ. The CDR3 totals 14 residues. Trimming removed 4 bases at V and 4 bases at J, with 11 bases between. The CDR3 reads CASSPLAAYNEQFF. The DNA for the CDR3 is TGTGCCAGCAGCCCTCTAGCAGCTTACAATGAGCAGTTCTTC.

There are a few counts of this clonotype. The gene calls are TRBV4-1 and TRBJ2-1; 16 nucleotides align to TRBD2. V trimming: 4 bases; J trimming: 8 bases; junction bases outside the gene matches: 14. CDR3 length equals 19 residues. The germline gives CDR1 MGHRA, CDR2 YSYEKL. CDR3 DNA sequence: TGCGCCAGCAGCCCCCGACCCGGGACTAGCGGGGGGGCTGGATATGAGCAGTTCTTC. It is translated as CASSPRPGTSGGAGYEQFF.

This clonotype was detected a few times. V is TRBV5-6 and J is TRBJ2-7, with D perhaps given as TRBD1 or TRBD2 (5 bases each). Trimming shortened V by 3 bases and J by 2 bases, and 12 bases separated the two germline ends. Germline V CDR1 and CDR2: SGHDT, YYEEEE. The CDR3 runs 14 residues. The CDR3 sequence: CASSYRDGPYEQYF. CDR3 sequence (DNA): TGTGCCAGCAGCTACCGGGACGGCCCCTACGAGCAGTACTTC.

This CDR3 reads CASSGLGRASEGYTF. The CDR3 DNA is TGTGCCAGCAGCGGGCTGGGACGGGCCTCTGAGGGCTACACCTTC. The chain uses TRBV9 and TRBJ1-2; possible D gene TRBD1, 5 bases. Germline CDR1 and CDR2: SGDLS and YYNGEE. The CDR3 is made up of 15 amino acids. The V and J ends lost 3 bases and 8 bases respectively, with 20 bases between them. Together with reference TRBV9 and TRBJ1-2, the CDR3 gives the full variable domain: DSGVTQTPKHLITATGQRVTLRCSPRSGDLSVYWYQQSLDQGLQFLIQYYNGEERAKGNILERFSAQQFPDLHSELNLSSLELGDSALYFCASSGLGRASEGYTFGSGTRLTVV.

This clonotype was counted between two and nine times. V and J are TRBV4-3 and TRBJ2-2; no reliable D call. V lost 0 bases to trimming and J lost 2 bases, with 10 bases between them. The CDR3 contains 16 residues. CDR1 LGHNA and CDR2 YSLEER come from the germline V gene. CDR3 loop: CASSQEVGGNTGELFF. The CDR3 coding sequence is TGCGCCAGCAGCCAAGAAGTCGGCGGAAACACCGGGGAGCTGTTTTTT.

This clonotype was counted between two and nine times. The chain carries TRBV11-2 and TRBJ2-2; 8 bases map to TRBD2. CDR1 is SGHAT and CDR2 is FQNNGV in the germline V gene. Trimming cost V 1 base and J 4 bases; bases outside gene matches: 8. The CDR3 is 17 residues long. This CDR3 is CASSLAGGAYGTGELFF. The CDR3 nucleotides are TGTGCCAGCAGCTTAGCCGGGGGGGCCTATGGCACCGGGGAGCTGTTTTTT.

The chain recombines TRBV12-3 or TRBV12-4 with TRBJ2-7; tentatively, D is TRBD2 (5 bases). V was pared by 8 bases and J by 4 bases, with 18 bases between. The CDR3 contains 14 residues. This chain's CDR3 is CASGVSWGAYEQYF. CDR3 in DNA: TGTGCCAGCGGAGTTTCATGGGGAGCATACGAGCAGTACTTC.

This clonotype was seen a few times. The V and J genes are TRBV3-1 and TRBJ2-1; maybe TRBD2 (5 bases). The CDR3 length is 18 residues. Germline V gene sequence: CDR1 LGHDT, CDR2 YNNKEL (reference sequence). V lost 1 base and J 4 bases, leaving 20 bases between the germline ends. CDR3 sequence: CASSQGSRATSQYNEQFF. The CDR3 DNA is TGTGCCAGCAGCCAAGGGTCGCGGGCCACCAGCCAATACAATGAGCAGTTCTTC.